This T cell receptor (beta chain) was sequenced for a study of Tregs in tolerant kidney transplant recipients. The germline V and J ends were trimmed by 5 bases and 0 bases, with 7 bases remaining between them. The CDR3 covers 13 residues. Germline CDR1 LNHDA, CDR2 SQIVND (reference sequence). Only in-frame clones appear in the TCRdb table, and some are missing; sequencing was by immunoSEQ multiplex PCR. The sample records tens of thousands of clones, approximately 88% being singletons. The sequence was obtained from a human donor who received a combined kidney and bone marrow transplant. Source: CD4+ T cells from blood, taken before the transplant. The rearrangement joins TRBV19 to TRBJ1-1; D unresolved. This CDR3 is CASSPVLNTEAFF. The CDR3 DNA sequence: TGTGCCAGTAGTCCAGTTTTGAACACTGAAGCTTTCTTT. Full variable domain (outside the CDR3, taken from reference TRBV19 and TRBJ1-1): DGGITQSPKYLFRKEGQNVTLSCEQNLNHDAMYWYRQDPGQGLRLIYYSQIVNDFQKGDIAEGYSVSREKKESFPLTVTSAQKNPTAFYLCASSPVLNTEAFFGQGTRLTVV.